These 20 T cell receptor beta chains were sequenced from one sample in a study of blood T cell repertoires in COVID-19. Some clones are missing from TCRdb's copy, which holds only in-frame ones; the method was immunoSEQ multiplex PCR. The sample includes 110,000 or so clones, less than 85% of them seen just once. Sequenced input: peripheral blood. The receptors originated from a man aged 45 to 65 with acute or convalescent COVID-19.

The V gene is TRBV28, the J gene TRBJ2-7, with TRBD2 as a possible D gene (6 bases). CDR3 size: 14 residues. CDR1 MDHEN and CDR2 SYDVKM come from the germline V gene. Trimming cost V 6 bases and J 0 bases, with 12 bases left between them. As DNA, the CDR3 is TGTGCCAGCAGACCCTCGGGAGCCTCCTACGAGCAGTACTTC. This sequence encodes CASRPSGASYEQYF. Full variable domain (rest looked up from reference TRBV28 and TRBJ2-7): DVKVTQSSRYLVKRTGEKVFLECVQDMDHENMFWYRQDPGLGLRLIYFSYDVKMKEKGDIPEGYSVSREKKERFSLILESASTNQTSMYLCASRPSGASYEQYFGPGTRLTVT.

The rearrangement joins TRBV28 to TRBJ2-1; D remains unclear. Between the trimmed V and J ends, which lost 2 bases and 2 bases, there was a span of 7 bases. CDR3 length: 14 amino acids. The germline CDR1 and CDR2 sequences are MDHEN and SYDVKM. CDR3 DNA: TGTGCCAGCAGTTTAACTGTTACCTACAATGAGCAGTTCTTC. Translation: CASSLTVTYNEQFF. The entire variable domain, with the rest obtained from reference TRBV28 and TRBJ2-1, is as follows: DVKVTQSSRYLVKRTGEKVFLECVQDMDHENMFWYRQDPGLGLRLIYFSYDVKMKEKGDIPEGYSVSREKKERFSLILESASTNQTSMYLCASSLTVTYNEQFFGPGTRLTVL.

CDR3 nucleotide sequence: TGTGCCACCAGTGATACTAGCGGGAGTTACAATGAGCAGTTCTTC. It translates to CATSDTSGSYNEQFF. The rearrangement joins TRBV24-1 to TRBJ2-1; the match to TRBD2 covers 11 bases. CDR3 length: 15 residues. Germline V gives CDR1 KGHDR, CDR2 SFDVKD. V was clipped by 3 bases and J by 4 bases; unmatched bases: 1.

The chain is built from TRBV19 and TRBJ1-3, with no clear D. The germline V gene has CDR1 LNHDA and CDR2 SQIVND (reference sequence). The CDR3 extends over 11 amino acids. The germline V and J ends were trimmed by 8 bases and 2 bases, with 4 bases remaining between them. The CDR3 coding sequence is TGTGCCAGTTCGGCTGGAAACACCATATATTTT. Amino acids: CASSAGNTIYF.

The V gene is TRBV21-1, the J gene TRBJ2-5; TRBD2, as called in the table, went unchecked against the DNA. TRBV21-1 constitutes a pseudogene. The CDR3 spans 14 residues. The CDR3 protein is CASSPEKAADTQYF. DNA of the CDR3: TGTGCCAGCAGCCCGGAAAAGGCGGCGGATACCCAGTACTTC.

The chain links TRBV5-5 to TRBJ2-7; a possible D gene is TRBD1 (6 bases). CDR1 and CDR2 (germline): SGHKS, YYEKEE (reference sequence). The germline V and J ends were trimmed by 4 bases and 0 bases, with 14 bases remaining between them. The CDR3 is made up of 15 amino acids. In DNA, the CDR3 is TGTGCCAGCAGCCCCACTTGGGACAACTCCTACGAGCAGTACTTC. This gives the protein CASSPTWDNSYEQYF.

V and J are TRBV29-1 and TRBJ1-1, with 7 bases identical to TRBD1. The V gene's germline CDR1 is SQVTM and CDR2 ANQGSEA. V was pared by 4 bases and J by 0 bases, with 11 bases of the junction left unmatched. The CDR3 is made up of 16 amino acids. The CDR3 DNA reads TGCAGCGTTGCTGGAAGACAGGGAGACCTGAACACTGAAGCTTTCTTT. The encoded protein is CSVAGRQGDLNTEAFF.

The chain combines TRBV29-1 with TRBJ2-3; the match to TRBD2 covers 9 bases. CDR1 SQVTM and CDR2 ANQGSEA come from the germline V gene. Unmatched junction bases numbered 6, after V lost 1 base and J lost 10 bases. This CDR3 has 13 amino acids. CDR3 sequence: CSVEGRGGRSQYF. CDR3 bases: TGCAGCGTTGAAGGGCGGGGGGGGAGGTCGCAGTATTTT.

The chain has TRBV5-1 and TRBJ2-1; 7 bases align to TRBD2. Losses at the gene ends were 4 bases for V and 6 bases for J; bases not matched to a gene: 7. Germline CDR1 and CDR2: SGHRS and YFSETQ. CDR3 length equals 14 residues. In nucleotides, the CDR3 is TGCGCCAGCAGCCTCGAGGGACTACCCAATGAGCAGTTCTTC. Amino acid sequence: CASSLEGLPNEQFF. Full variable domain (missing parts from reference TRBV5-1 and TRBJ2-1): KAGVTQTPRYLIKTRGQQVTLSCSPISGHRSVSWYQQTPGQGLQFLFEYFSETQRNKGNFPGRFSGRQFSNSRSEMNVSTLELGDSALYLCASSLEGLPNEQFFGPGTRLTVL.

This chain connects TRBV6-1 to TRBJ2-5; no reliable D call. V was clipped by 2 bases and J by 4 bases, with 14 bases between them. Germline assignment: CDR1 MNHNS and CDR2 SASEGT. This CDR3 region has 15 residues. CDR3 amino acids: CASSESRLMLETQYF. In DNA form, the CDR3 reads TGTGCCAGCAGTGAAAGCCGGTTGATGTTAGAGACCCAGTACTTC.

This clone was seen more than once but under ten times. The chain recombines TRBV19 with TRBJ1-3; 9 positions agree with TRBD1. Per germline, CDR1 LNHDA and CDR2 SQIVND (reference sequence). This CDR3 comprises 13 residues. V trimming: 7 bases; J trimming: 7 bases; junction bases outside the gene matches: 5. The CDR3 DNA sequence: TGTGCCAGTATCGGACAGGGGTGGAACACCATATATTTT. It specifies CASIGQGWNTIYF.

V and J are TRBV29-1 and TRBJ1-3; D unresolved. CDR1 is SQVTM, CDR2 ANQGSEA, per germline. CDR3 size: 14 residues. V shed 6 bases and J shed 4 bases, with 16 bases lying between them. The CDR3 DNA sequence: TGCAGCGTCGCAGAGGGCAGTCGGGGAAACACCATATATTTT. This encodes CSVAEGSRGNTIYF.

V and J are TRBV10-2 and TRBJ1-1; D ambiguous. Germline V CDR1 and CDR2: WSHSY, SAAADI. The V end lost 5 bases, the J end lost 3 bases, and 10 bases lay between the germline ends. This CDR3 spans 13 amino acids. The CDR3 is CASSWAEDTEAFF. In DNA, the CDR3 is TGCGCCAGCAGTTGGGCGGAGGACACTGAAGCTTTCTTT.

The CDR3 DNA reads TGTGCCAGTAGTATGGTCGGGTCCGAGCAGTACTTC. It specifies CASSMVGSEQYF. The genes are TRBV19 and TRBJ2-7, with D hard to call. This CDR3 has 12 residues. The germline V and J ends were trimmed by 3 bases and 6 bases, with 9 bases remaining between them. Germline CDR1 LNHDA, CDR2 SQIVND (reference sequence).

This clone occurred a few times. The genes are TRBV18 and TRBJ1-5; D ambiguous. Between the trimmed V and J ends, which lost 2 bases and 4 bases, there was a span of 12 bases. This CDR3 region has 15 residues. Germline values: CDR1 KGHSH, CDR2 LQKENI. CDR3 protein: CASSPGVGQNQPQHF. DNA of the CDR3: TGTGCCAGCTCACCAGGCGTGGGCCAGAATCAGCCCCAGCATTTT.

This clone was counted between two and nine times. CDR3 nucleotides: TGTGCCAGCGCGGGAACAGCTACTAGCACAGATACGCAGTATTTT. Translated, it gives CASAGTATSTDTQYF. The chain recombines TRBV6-5 with TRBJ2-3; tentative D call: TRBD2 (6 bases). This CDR3 comprises 15 residues. V shed 8 bases and J shed 0 bases, with 15 bases lying between them. The germline gives CDR1 MNHEY, CDR2 SVGAGI.

The chain carries TRBV5-4 and TRBJ2-7; D may be TRBD1 (8 bases). V lost 0 bases to trimming and J lost 3 bases, with 16 bases between them. CDR3 size: 16 residues. Germline V gene sequence: CDR1 SGHNT, CDR2 YYREEE (reference sequence). The CDR3, as DNA: TGTGCCAGCAGCTTGGGGGGGGGACAGGTTCTCTACGAGCAGTACTTC. Amino acid sequence: CASSLGGGQVLYEQYF.

The chain uses TRBV4-1 and TRBJ2-1; 12 bases are shared with TRBD2. Per germline, CDR1 MGHRA and CDR2 YSYEKL. V was pared by 1 base and J by 0 bases, with 4 bases of the junction left unmatched. CDR3 length: 18 residues. CDR3: CASSQGLAGAFSYNEQFF. CDR3 sequence (DNA): TGCGCCAGCAGCCAAGGACTAGCGGGGGCCTTCTCCTACAATGAGCAGTTCTTC.

CDR3 sequence (DNA): TGTGCCAGCAGTCCAGGGGGCCAAACTGAAGCTTTCTTT. Translating gives CASSPGGQTEAFF. This chain connects TRBV6-5 to TRBJ1-1; 8 bases fit TRBD1. V lost 5 bases and J lost 5; bases outside the gene matches: 4. Germline-derived CDR1 and CDR2 are MNHEY and SVGAGI. This CDR3 has 13 amino acids.

This rearrangement joins TRBV2 to TRBJ2-7; a weak D match, TRBD1 (6 bases). This CDR3 region has 11 residues. The V and J ends lost 6 bases and 6 bases respectively, with 9 bases between them. Germline V gene lookup returns CDR1 SNHLY and CDR2 FYNNEI. As DNA, the CDR3 is TGTGCCAGCAGCCCAGGGGCCGAGCAGTACTTC. This translates into CASSPGAEQYF.